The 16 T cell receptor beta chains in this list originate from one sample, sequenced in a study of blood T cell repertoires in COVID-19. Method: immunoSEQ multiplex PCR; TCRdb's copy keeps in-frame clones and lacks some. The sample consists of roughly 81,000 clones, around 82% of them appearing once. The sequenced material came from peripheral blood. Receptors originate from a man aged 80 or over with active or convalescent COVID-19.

CDR3 amino acids: CASSQKSRTASTDTQYF. In DNA, the CDR3 is TGCGCCAGCAGCCAGAAGTCAAGGACAGCTAGCACAGATACGCAGTATTTT. The chain joins TRBV23-1 to TRBJ2-3, with D perhaps TRBD1 (6 bases). TRBV23-1 is filed as an ORF, its function uncertain. The germline V and J ends were trimmed by 6 bases and 0 bases, with 19 bases remaining between them. The CDR3 is made up of 17 amino acids.

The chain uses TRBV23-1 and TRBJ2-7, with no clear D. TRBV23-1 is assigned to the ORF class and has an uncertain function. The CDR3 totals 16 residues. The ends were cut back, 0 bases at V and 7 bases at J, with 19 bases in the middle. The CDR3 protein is CASSQSITATSDEQYF. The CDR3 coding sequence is TGCGCCAGCAGTCAATCGATTACAGCAACCTCGGATGAGCAGTACTTC.

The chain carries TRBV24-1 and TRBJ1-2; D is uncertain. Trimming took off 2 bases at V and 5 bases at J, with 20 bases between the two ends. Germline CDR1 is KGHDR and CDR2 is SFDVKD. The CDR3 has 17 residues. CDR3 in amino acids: CATSDSVGGPRGYGYTF. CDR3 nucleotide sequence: TGTGCCACCAGTGATTCCGTCGGAGGACCAAGAGGATATGGCTACACCTTC.

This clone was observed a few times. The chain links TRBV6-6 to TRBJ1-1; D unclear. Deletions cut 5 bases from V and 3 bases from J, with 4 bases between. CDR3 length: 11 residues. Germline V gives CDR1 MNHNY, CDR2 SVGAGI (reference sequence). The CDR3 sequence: CASSSHTEAFF. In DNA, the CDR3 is TGTGCCAGCAGTAGCCACACTGAAGCTTTCTTT.

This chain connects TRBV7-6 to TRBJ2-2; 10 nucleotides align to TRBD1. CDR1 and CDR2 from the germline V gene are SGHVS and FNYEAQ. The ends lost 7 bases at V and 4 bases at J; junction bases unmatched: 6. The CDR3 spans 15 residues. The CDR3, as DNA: TGTGCCAGCACCTCGGGACAGGGGTTCACCGGGGAGCTGTTTTTT. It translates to CASTSGQGFTGELFF.

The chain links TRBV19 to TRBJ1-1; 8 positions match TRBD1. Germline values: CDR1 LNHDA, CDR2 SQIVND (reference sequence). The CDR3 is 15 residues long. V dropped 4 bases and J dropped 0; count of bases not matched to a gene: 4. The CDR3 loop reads CASSRGQDLNTEAFF. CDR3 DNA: TGTGCCAGTAGTAGGGGACAGGATTTGAACACTGAAGCTTTCTTT.

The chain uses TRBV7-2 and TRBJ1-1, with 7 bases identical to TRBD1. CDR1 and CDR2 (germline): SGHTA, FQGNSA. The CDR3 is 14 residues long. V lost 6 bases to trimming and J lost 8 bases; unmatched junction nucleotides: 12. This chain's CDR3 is CASRPTLRQGEAFF. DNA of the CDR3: TGTGCCAGCAGACCGACCCTACGACAGGGCGAAGCTTTCTTT.

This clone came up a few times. In DNA form, the CDR3 reads TGTGCCAGCACCCCAGGACGGGGACAGGGGGATTACGAGCAGTACTTC. Its translation is CASTPGRGQGDYEQYF. V usage is TRBV27 and J usage is TRBJ2-7; 11 bases match TRBD1. The CDR3 is 16 amino acids. V dropped 7 bases and J dropped 4; count of bases not matched to a gene: 12. Germline V gene data show CDR1 as MNHEY and CDR2 as SMNVEV (reference sequence).

The CDR3, as DNA: TGTGCCACTGGCAGATACGGCTCCTACAATGAGCAGTTCTTC. Its translation: CATGRYGSYNEQFF. The V gene is TRBV15, the J gene TRBJ2-1; no reliable D call. Germline V gives CDR1 LNHNV, CDR2 YYDKDF (reference sequence). The V gene lost 9 bases and the J gene lost 0 bases, with 12 bases spanning the gap. The CDR3 consists of 14 residues.

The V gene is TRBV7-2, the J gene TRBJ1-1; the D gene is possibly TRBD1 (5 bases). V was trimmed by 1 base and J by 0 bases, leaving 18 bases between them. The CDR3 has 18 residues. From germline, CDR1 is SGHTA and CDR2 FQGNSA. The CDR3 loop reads CASSLVGGTTIMNTEAFF. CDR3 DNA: TGTGCCAGCAGCTTAGTTGGAGGGACTACCATAATGAACACTGAAGCTTTCTTT.

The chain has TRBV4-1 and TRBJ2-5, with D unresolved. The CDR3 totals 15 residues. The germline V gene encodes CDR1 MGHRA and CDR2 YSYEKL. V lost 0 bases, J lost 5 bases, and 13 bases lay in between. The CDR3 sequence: CASSQEIGRLETQYF. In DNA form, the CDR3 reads TGCGCCAGCAGCCAAGAAATCGGCAGACTGGAGACCCAGTACTTC.

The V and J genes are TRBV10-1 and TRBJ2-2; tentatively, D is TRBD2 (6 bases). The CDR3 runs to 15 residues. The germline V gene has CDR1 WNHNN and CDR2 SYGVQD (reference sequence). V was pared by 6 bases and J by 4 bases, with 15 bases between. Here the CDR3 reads CASSPGGAGTGELFF. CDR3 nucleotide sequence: TGCGCCAGCAGCCCCGGAGGGGCTGGCACCGGGGAGCTGTTTTTT.

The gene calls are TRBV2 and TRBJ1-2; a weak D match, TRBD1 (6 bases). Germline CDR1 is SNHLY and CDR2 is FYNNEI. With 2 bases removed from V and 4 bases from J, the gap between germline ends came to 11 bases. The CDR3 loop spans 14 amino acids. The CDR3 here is CASSEFGGVYGYTF. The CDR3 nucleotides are TGTGCCAGCAGTGAATTTGGGGGCGTCTATGGCTACACCTTC.

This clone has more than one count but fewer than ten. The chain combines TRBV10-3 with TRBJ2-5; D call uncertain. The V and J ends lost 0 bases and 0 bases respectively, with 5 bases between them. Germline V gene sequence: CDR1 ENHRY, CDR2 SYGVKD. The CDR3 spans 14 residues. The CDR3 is CAISESANQETQYF. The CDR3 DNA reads TGTGCCATCAGTGAGTCTGCGAACCAAGAGACCCAGTACTTC.

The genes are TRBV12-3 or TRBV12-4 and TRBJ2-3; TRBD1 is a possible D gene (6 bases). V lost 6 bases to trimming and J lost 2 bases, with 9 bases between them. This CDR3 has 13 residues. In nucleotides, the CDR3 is TGTGCCAGCAGCTGGACAGCCACAGATACGCAGTATTTT. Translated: CASSWTATDTQYF.

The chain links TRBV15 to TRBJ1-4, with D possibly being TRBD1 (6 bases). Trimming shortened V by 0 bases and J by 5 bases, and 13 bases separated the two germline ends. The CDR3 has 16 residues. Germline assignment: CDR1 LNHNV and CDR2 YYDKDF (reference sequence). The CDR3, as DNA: TGTGCCACCAGCAGAGAAATTGCACAGGGAAATGAAAAACTGTTTTTT. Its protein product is CATSREIAQGNEKLFF.